The T cell receptor beta chain under discussion was sequenced for a study of PD-1 blockade in classical Hodgkin lymphoma. The study, taken as a whole, reports: CD4+ but not CD8+ TCR diversity rose significantly by C4D1. Excluded were patients who started nivolumab under 1 year after ASCT, a group that had lower diversity. Baseline diversity in complete responders resembled that of newly diagnosed patients.

A note on this clone: Its antigen is as yet unknown.

The CDR3 has 16 residues. CDR1 and CDR2 (germline): LGHNA, YSLEER. V shed 0 bases and J shed 6 bases, with 15 bases lying between them. The time point here: cycle 4 day 1 (C4D1), after 6 weeks of nivolumab. The patients all showed relapse after autologous stem cell transplantation, while their brentuximab vedotin exposure varied. Complete response, partial response or progressive disease constituted the best responses recorded. Repertoires were generated with immunoSEQ multiplex PCR, while TCRdb's copy carries only in-frame clones and drops some. The data show tens of thousands of clones, approximately 85% seen once.

This chain connects TRBV4-3 to TRBJ1-5, with D maybe TRBD1 (5 bases). The specimen comprised peripheral blood mononuclear cells (PBMCs), sampled before the fourth cycle of nivolumab. The clonotype was recovered from a human donor with classical Hodgkin lymphoma. The DNA for the CDR3 is TGCGCCAGCAGCCAAGATTTGGCAGGGATGGGTCAGCCCCAGCATTTT. Translation: CASSQDLAGMGQPQHF.